The source of this TCR beta chain is a study of blood T cell repertoires in COVID-19. Germline-derived CDR1 and CDR2 are MNHEY and SVGEGT. The trim removed 0 bases at V and 2 bases at J, leaving 6 bases unmatched. This CDR3 has 16 residues. This clone has a handful of counts. The method was immunoSEQ multiplex PCR; TCRdb's version includes in-frame clones alone and lacks a portion of them. The data show more than 110,000 clones, 70% to 80% seen once. The J gene is TRBJ2-7, the V gene TRBV6-2 or TRBV6-3; 8 positions agree with TRBD2. The origin of this receptor is a man aged 55 to 69 with acute or convalescent COVID-19. Sequencing input: peripheral blood. In DNA form, the CDR3 reads TGTGCCAGCAGTTACTCGAAGCGGGAGCCAACCTACGAGCAGTACTTC. It yields the protein CASSYSKREPTYEQYF.